Here is one TCR beta chain with its context. Antigen: not known. These data come from a study of blood T cells in healthy people across ages. Points from the study as a whole: Per million T cells, TCR beta diversity dropped about linearly as age rose. Higher diversity, along with more naive CD4+ cells, distinguished long-lived donors from aged donors.

Using a J-beta primer mix together with a sample-barcoded 5' primer, a second PCR was run for about 6 to 11 cycles. TCRdb re-analysed the 5' RACE reads in MiXCR, keeping a single row per CDR3 protein. The data show some 900,000 distinct CDR3 sequences, about 48% seen once. Caucasian individuals from Russia who were healthy and aged 6 to 90 acted as donors. The V gene's germline CDR1 is SGHVS and CDR2 FQNEAQ. With 3 bases clipped from V and 5 bases from J, the junction kept 6 bases outside the gene matches. The CDR3 runs to 16 residues. Specimen: blood. This chain joins TRBV7-8 and TRBJ2-3, with 12 positions matching TRBD2. This TCR was sampled from a man aged 25-40 years in good health. The CDR3 DNA follows: TGTGCCAGCAGCTTGACTAGCGGGGGACGGGGAGATACGCAGTATTTT. This translates into CASSLTSGGRGDTQYF.